This T cell receptor (beta chain) came from a study of regulatory T cells in long-lasting Graves disease (dated by TCRdb to the early 2020s). In the study overall: Persistent Graves' disease was defined as antithyroid drug treatment for over 5 years with persistently positive TSH receptor autoantibodies. In the clinical cohort, patients with persistent Graves' disease had used antithyroid drugs for an average of about 10.3 years. This study used TCR sequencing and RNA sequencing of peripheral blood to compare persistent Graves' disease patients against newly diagnosed Graves' disease patients. The study was conducted in China and was registered as a clinical trial. A total of 33 samples were covered by TCR sequencing, comprising approximately 13 persistent and around 20 newly diagnosed Graves' disease patients. Study-level results and caveats: Peripheral blood alone was examined, since thyroid tissue, which constituted the primary lesion, could not be accessed. Only the TCR beta chain was sequenced and analyzed. Compared with newly diagnosed patients, patients with persistent Graves' disease had lower TCR Shannon entropy and fewer highly expanded clones, which suggests clonal expansion. Patients with persistent disease shared more public clonotypes (approximately 2,500) than newly diagnosed patients did (around 1,000). TRBV28, TRBJ1-2 and TRBJ2-5 were preferentially used in persistent disease, while TRBV20-1 and TRBJ2-1 were favored in newly diagnosed disease. The authors acknowledged the small sample size as a limitation that may reduce accuracy.

This clonotype has at least ten counts. What this receptor recognizes is not known. Nothing much larger sits one base from this clone, and base qualities are not available. From cysteine to phenylalanine, the CDR3 is 13 amino acids long. This entry keeps only the CDR3 DNA: 39 bases, framed from base 1. A distance of 20 bases separates the germline ends of V and J, which lose 9 bases and 11 bases respectively. The germline V gene yields SNHLY for CDR1 and FYNNEI for CDR2. What the time point label conveys for this sample: persistent/refractory GD, antithyroid drugs over 5 years with positive TRAb. For both TCR sequencing and RNA sequencing, RNA was extracted from PBMCs in TRIzol. Graves' disease was diagnosed according to American Thyroid Association guidelines. Patients were recruited from an endocrinology department in Xi'an, China. From each patient, 7.5 to 10 milliliters of peripheral blood was collected into an EDTA anticoagulant tube. Ficoll Paque Plus density gradient separation was used to isolate PBMCs, and no further T cell sorting was performed. An Agilent 2100 Bioanalyzer and agarose gel were used to check RNA quality, and a NanoDrop 2000 was used to measure RNA concentration.

The library was made by multiplex PCR. Data came from an Illumina HiSeq 4000. CDR3 regions were amplified by Arm-PCR with iRepertoire HTBI primers to construct TCR beta libraries. Before sequencing, the PCR products underwent gel purification. As for the authors' bioinformatics: Gene usage analysis of CDR3 amino acid clonotypes used the 55 to 80 TRBV and fewer than 15 TRBJ segments found across samples. COPE and FqMerger were used to merge the filtered high-quality paired reads into contigs. BLAST was used to align contigs to IMGT TRBV, TRBD and TRBJ reference genes, and CDR3 was defined according to IMGT. Any clonotype with a frequency above 0.1% was counted as a highly expanded clone. Shannon entropy served as the measure of repertoire diversity, while the Gini coefficient captured V-J evenness. Public clonotypes were defined as clonotypes shared by more than one individual. The public reads were reprocessed in TCRdb via fastp at Q25 and MiXCR, keeping in-frame beta chains. Merged by CDR3 protein, the rows form single entries marked with the most common genes and DNA. It is TCRdb's table, rather than the study itself, that gives the V and J calls and clone size. Within this sample are a few hundred thousand distinct CDR3 sequences, with roughly a quarter of them counted one time only. Approximately 28% of the sample is in the top ten clones.

This clonotype originated in a female donor with Graves disease. The sequencing here drew on peripheral blood mononuclear cells (PBMCs), taken when the disease was refractory, from a patient treated with antithyroid drugs. The chain uses TRBV2 and TRBJ1-5; TRBD1 is a weak D gene call, 5 bases matching. The DNA sequence is TGTGCCAGTCACCGGGACCCCTTGAGGTCCCAGCATTTT. It codes for CASHRDPLRSQHF.